The 2 T cell receptor beta chains below all came from one sample that was sequenced in a study of blood T cell repertoires in COVID-19. Only in-frame clones appear in the TCRdb table, and some are missing; sequencing was by immunoSEQ multiplex PCR. This sample yields some 48,000 clones, of which roughly 90% are seen a single time; 2.2% belongs to the top ten. Sequencing was carried out using peripheral blood. The source is a human donor in a cohort sampled during active COVID-19.

This clone was seen only once. V and J are TRBV6-6 and TRBJ1-5; 7 bases align to TRBD1. Trimming at V came to 6 bases and at J to 1 base, leaving 6 bases not matched to a gene. The CDR3 runs to 15 residues. Germline lookup yields CDR1 MNHNY and CDR2 SVGAGI (reference sequence). CDR3 sequence: CASSAGGRSNQPQHF. The CDR3 DNA follows: TGTGCCAGCAGCGCAGGGGGACGGAGCAATCAGCCCCAGCATTTT.

The chain is built from TRBV28 and TRBJ1-5; 7 bases are a match to TRBD1. The length of the CDR3 is 14 residues. Trimming took 6 bases from V and 12 from J; bases not matched to a gene: 14. Germline assignment: CDR1 MDHEN and CDR2 SYDVKM. In nucleotides, the CDR3 is TGTGCCAGCAGCGAAGGCGGCAGGGGGATTCACCAGCATTTT. Amino acids: CASSEGGRGIHQHF. Complete variable domain (other parts from reference TRBV28 and TRBJ1-5): DVKVTQSSRYLVKRTGEKVFLECVQDMDHENMFWYRQDPGLGLRLIYFSYDVKMKEKGDIPEGYSVSREKKERFSLILESASTNQTSMYLCASSEGGRGIHQHFGDGTRLSIL.